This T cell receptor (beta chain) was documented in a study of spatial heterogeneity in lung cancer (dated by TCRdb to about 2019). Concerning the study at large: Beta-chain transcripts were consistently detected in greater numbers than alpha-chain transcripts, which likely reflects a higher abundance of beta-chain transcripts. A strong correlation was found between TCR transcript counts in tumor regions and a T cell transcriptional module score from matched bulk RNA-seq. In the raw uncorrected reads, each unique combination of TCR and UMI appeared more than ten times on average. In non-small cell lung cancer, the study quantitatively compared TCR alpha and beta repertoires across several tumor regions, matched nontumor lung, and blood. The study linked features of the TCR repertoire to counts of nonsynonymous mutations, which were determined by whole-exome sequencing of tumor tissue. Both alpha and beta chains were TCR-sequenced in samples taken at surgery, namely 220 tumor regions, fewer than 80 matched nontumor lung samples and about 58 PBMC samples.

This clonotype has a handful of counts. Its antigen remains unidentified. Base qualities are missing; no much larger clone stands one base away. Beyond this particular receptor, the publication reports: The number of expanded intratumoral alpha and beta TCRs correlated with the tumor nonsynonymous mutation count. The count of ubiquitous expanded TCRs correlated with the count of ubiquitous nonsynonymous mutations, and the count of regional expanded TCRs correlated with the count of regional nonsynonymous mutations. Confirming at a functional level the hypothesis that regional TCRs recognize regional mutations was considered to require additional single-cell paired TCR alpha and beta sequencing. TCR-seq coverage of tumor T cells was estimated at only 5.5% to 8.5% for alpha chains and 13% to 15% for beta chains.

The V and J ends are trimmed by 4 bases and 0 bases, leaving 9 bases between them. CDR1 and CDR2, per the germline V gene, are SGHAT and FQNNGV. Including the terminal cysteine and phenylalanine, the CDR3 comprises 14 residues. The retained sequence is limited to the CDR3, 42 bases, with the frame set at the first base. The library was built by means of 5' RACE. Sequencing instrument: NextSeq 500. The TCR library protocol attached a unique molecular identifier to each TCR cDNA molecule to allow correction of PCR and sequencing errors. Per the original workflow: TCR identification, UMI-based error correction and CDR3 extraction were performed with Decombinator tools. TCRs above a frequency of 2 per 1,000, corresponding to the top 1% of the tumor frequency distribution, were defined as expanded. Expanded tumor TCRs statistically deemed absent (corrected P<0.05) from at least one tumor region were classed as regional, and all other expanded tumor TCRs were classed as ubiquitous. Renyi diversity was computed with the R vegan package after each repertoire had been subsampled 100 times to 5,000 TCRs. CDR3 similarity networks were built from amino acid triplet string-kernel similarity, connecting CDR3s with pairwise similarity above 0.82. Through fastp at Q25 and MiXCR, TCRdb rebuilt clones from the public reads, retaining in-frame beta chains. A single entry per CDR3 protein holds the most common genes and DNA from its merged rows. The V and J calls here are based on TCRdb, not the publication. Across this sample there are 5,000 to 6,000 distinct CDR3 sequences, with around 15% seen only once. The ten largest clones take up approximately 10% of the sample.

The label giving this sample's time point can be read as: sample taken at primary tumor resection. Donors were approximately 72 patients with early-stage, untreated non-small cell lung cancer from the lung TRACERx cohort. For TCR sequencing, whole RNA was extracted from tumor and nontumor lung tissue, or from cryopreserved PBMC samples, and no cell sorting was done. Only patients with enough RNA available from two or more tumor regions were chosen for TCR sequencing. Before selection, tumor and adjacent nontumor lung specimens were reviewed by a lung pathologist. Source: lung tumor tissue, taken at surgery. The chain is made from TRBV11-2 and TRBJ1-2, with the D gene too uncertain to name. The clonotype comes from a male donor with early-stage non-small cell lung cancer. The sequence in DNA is TGTGCCAGCAGCTCCAGCAGAACTAACTATGGCTACACCTTC. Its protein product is CASSSSRTNYGYTF.